The sequence of this T cell receptor (beta chain) was determined in a study of identical twins (dated by TCRdb to about 2016). General notes on the study: To test whether fetal clonotypes persist, the study used deep sequencing on TCR alpha and beta repertoires from monozygotic twins, unrelated adults of various ages, and cord blood. Replicate twin experiments were performed at different times using different library preparation protocols to rule out contamination. The investigation overall reported the following: Compared with coincidental sharing between unrelated individuals, out-of-frame TCR alpha sequences shared between twins showed an excess of sequences with low generation probability. Invariant T cells such as MAIT and iNKT could partly confound zero-insertion analyses, though diverse VJ usage argued against this for most clonotypes. Abundant cord blood beta clonotypes carried fewer insertions; young adult naive repertoires showed a weaker similar trend, while memory repertoires showed none. Because the same donors could not be followed over many years, conclusions were based on cross-sectional statistical analysis. Recombination models systematically underestimated out-of-frame TCR alpha sharing in monozygotic twins but agreed with sharing between unrelated individuals. A weaker excess of twin sharing was found in beta out-of-frame sequences because the signal-to-noise ratio was lowered by fewer shared sequences.

The library was produced with 5' RACE. This sample was sequenced with an Illumina HiSeq 2000. Template switching introduced a universal primer binding site; the final cDNA contained a unique molecular identifier, enabling accurate counting of TCR cDNA molecules. Specific primers in the conserved constant-segment region were used to synthesize first-strand cDNA for the TCR alpha and beta chains. To control for contamination, each cDNA library was double barcoded with a SMART-Mk sample barcode plus Illumina barcodes. TruSeq adapter sequences, together with Illumina sample barcodes, were added in two successive PCR steps. The Illumina HiSeq platform was used with custom primers to sequence TCR alpha and beta cDNA libraries. The study's own analysis went as follows. MiGEC processed the raw reads to extract unique molecular identifiers, while MiXCR was used to determine the CDR3 positions. Recombination models were inferred per individual with the repgenHMM and IGoR tools using an EM algorithm. The analysis of shared clonotypes was done with the tcR package in R, with sharing normalized by the product of cloneset sizes. To study raw recombination free of thymic and clonal selection effects, out-of-frame nonproductive sequences were analyzed. TCRdb cleaned the public reads at Q25 with fastp, built clones with MiXCR and kept in-frame beta chains. Entries are consolidated by CDR3 protein sequence, retaining the most common genes and DNA. The V and J calls shown here were made by TCRdb, not taken from the authors' results. A total of 640,000 or so distinct CDR3 sequences appear in this sample, approximately 6% of them only once. The ten most abundant clones make up 1.5% to 2% of the sample.

Only healthy Caucasian donors were included. Three unrelated non-twin adults were additionally sequenced: a male aged 18 to 29, a male aged 50 to 60 and a female aged 50 to 60. Using Miltenyi CD45RO+ enrichment and human naive T-cell isolation kits, memory (CD45RO+) and naive T cells were isolated from PBMC. The CDR3, cysteine through phenylalanine, is 14 amino acids long. Only the CDR3 part of the read is kept: 42 bases, read in frame from the first base. Reading the germline V gene (reference sequence) gives CDR1 DFQATT and CDR2 SNEGSKA. V loses 3 bases, J loses 0 bases, and the germline ends lie 12 bases apart. For this clonotype: Its antigen target is currently unknown. Nothing much larger sits one base from this clone, and base qualities are not available.

Sequencing was performed on naive T cells sorted from blood. The cell subset or site label here, explained by the study, means: cells isolated with a human naive T-cell isolation kit. The receptor comes from a man aged 18-30 years in good health. This chain joins TRBV20-1 to TRBJ2-7; no D segment can be confidently identified. The CDR3 protein is CSASRTERSYEQYF. The nucleotide sequence reads as follows: TGCAGTGCTAGTCGGACGGAACGCTCCTACGAGCAGTACTTC.